This TCR beta chain was recorded in a study of T cells in Graves' hyperthyroidism and ophthalmopathy. Whole-study context: Peripheral blood was acquired at first diagnosis, ahead of any therapy whatsoever. Whole-study findings and limits: Peripheral blood also featured most of the thyroid clonotypes expanded above 0.001.

Patients between 18 and 65 years old had hyperthyroidism, newly diagnosed and lasting under 2 months. Lactation, pregnancy, other autoimmune disease or uncontrolled infection excluded patients. With regard to this clonotype: Its antigen is currently unknown.

The CDR3 has 15 residues. Germline lookup yields CDR1 SGHDN and CDR2 FVKESK. The ends were cut back, 0 bases at V and 4 bases at J, with 12 bases in the middle. Amplified TCR beta CDR3 regions came from RNA transcripts. During a first-round RT-PCR of the TCR CDR3, the HTBI primer set was used. One entry per CDR3 protein, called by TCRdb with MiXCR from the multiplex PCR reads. The data show approximately 25,000 distinct CDR3 sequences, with over 35% seen just once and 9% to 12% held by the top ten. This chain links TRBV14 with TRBJ1-2; D gene ambiguous. Sequencing was done on a sample of blood. The sequence derives from a woman aged 25 to 39 with Graves' hyperthyroidism. DNA for the CDR3: TGTGCCAGCAGCCAAGATTTGAAAATAGGCTATGGCTACACCTTC. Encoded protein: CASSQDLKIGYGYTF.